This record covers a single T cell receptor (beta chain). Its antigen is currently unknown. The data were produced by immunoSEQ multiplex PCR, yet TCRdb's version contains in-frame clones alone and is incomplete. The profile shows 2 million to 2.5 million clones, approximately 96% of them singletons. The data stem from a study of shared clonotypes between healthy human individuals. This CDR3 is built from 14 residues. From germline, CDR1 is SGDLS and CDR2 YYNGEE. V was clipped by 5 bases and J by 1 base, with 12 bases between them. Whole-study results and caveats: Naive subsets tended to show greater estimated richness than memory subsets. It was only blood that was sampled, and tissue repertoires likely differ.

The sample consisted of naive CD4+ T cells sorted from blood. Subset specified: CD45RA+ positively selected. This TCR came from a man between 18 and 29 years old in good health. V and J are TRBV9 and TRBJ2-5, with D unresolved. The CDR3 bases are TGTGCCAGCAGTCTGGGGATTAGCCAAGAGACCCAGTACTTC. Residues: CASSLGISQETQYF.